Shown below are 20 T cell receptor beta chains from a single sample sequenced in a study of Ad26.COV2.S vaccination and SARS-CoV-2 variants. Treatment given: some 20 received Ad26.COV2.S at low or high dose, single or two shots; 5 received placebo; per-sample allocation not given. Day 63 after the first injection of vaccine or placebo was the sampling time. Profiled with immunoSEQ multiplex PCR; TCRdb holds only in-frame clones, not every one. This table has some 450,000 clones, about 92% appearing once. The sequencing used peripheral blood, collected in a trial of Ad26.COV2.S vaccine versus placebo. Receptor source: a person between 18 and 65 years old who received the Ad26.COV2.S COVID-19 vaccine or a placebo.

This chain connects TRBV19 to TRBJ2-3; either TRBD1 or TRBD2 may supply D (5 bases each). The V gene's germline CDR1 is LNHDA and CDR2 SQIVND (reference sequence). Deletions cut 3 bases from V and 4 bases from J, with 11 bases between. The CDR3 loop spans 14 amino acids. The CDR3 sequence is CASSIRDEADTQYF. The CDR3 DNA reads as TGTGCCAGTAGTATCCGGGACGAAGCAGATACGCAGTATTTT.

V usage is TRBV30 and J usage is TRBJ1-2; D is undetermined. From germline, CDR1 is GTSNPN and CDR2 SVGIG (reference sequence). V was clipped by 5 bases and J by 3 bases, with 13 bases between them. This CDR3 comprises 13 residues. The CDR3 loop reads CAWEHRTHYGYTF. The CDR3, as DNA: TGTGCCTGGGAGCATAGGACGCACTATGGCTACACCTTC. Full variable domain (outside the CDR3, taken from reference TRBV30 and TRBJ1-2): SQTIHQWPATLVQPVGSPLSLECTVEGTSNPNLYWYRQAAGRGLQLLFYSVGIGQISSEVPQNLSASRPQDRQFILSSKKLLLSDSGFYLCAWEHRTHYGYTFGSGTRLTVV.

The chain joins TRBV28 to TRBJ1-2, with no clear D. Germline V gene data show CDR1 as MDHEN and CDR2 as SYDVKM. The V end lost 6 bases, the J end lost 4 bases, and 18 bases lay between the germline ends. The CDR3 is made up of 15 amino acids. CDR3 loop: CASRVIYLGSYGYTF. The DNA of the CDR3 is TGTGCCAGCAGAGTTATATACCTGGGATCCTATGGCTACACCTTC.

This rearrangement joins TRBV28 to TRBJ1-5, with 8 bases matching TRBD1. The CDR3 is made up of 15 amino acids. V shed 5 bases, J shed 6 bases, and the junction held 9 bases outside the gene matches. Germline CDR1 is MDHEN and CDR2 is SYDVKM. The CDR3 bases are TGTGCCAGCAGTAAACAGCAGGGGGCTATTCAGCCCCAGCATTTT. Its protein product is CASSKQQGAIQPQHF. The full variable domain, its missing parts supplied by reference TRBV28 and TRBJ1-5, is DVKVTQSSRYLVKRTGEKVFLECVQDMDHENMFWYRQDPGLGLRLIYFSYDVKMKEKGDIPEGYSVSREKKERFSLILESASTNQTSMYLCASSKQQGAIQPQHFGDGTRLSIL.

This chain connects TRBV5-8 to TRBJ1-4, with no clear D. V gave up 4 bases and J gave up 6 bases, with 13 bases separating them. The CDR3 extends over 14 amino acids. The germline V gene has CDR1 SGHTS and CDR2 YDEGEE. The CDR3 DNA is TGTGCCAGCAGCGATCTAGGGAGCCATGAAAAACTGTTTTTT. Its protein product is CASSDLGSHEKLFF.

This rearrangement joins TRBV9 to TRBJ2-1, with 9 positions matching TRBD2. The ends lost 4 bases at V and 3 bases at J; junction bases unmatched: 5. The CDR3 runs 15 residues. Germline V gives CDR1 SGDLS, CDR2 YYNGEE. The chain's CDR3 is CASSLLAGSYNEQFF. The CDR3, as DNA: TGTGCCAGCAGCCTTCTAGCGGGAAGCTACAATGAGCAGTTCTTC.

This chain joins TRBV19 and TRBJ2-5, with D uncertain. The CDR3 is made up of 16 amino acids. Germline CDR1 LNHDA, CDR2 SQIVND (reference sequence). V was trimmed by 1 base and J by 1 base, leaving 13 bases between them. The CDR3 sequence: CASSIVTSSGQETQYF. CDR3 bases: TGTGCCAGTAGTATAGTAACTTCCTCGGGCCAAGAGACCCAGTACTTC.

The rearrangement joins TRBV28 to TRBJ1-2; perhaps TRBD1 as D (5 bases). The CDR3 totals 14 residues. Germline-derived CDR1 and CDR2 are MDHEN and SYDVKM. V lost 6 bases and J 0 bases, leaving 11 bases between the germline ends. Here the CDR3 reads CASSYLGPNYGYTF. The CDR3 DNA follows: TGTGCCAGCAGCTACCTGGGGCCTAACTATGGCTACACCTTC.

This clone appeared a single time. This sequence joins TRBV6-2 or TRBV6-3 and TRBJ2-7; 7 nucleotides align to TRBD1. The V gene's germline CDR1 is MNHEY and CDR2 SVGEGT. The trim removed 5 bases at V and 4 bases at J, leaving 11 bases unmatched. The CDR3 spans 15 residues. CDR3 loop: CASSQDRDSGYEQYF. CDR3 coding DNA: TGTGCCAGCAGTCAAGACCGGGACAGTGGGTACGAGCAGTACTTC.

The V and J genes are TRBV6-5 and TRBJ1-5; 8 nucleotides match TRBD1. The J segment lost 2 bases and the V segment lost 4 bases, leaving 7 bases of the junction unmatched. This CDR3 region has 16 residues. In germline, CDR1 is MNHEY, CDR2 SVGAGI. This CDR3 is CASSSQTGAGNQPQHF. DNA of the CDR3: TGTGCCAGCAGTTCACAGACAGGGGCAGGCAATCAGCCCCAGCATTTT.

The chain's CDR3 is CASGLEGSPLHF. CDR3 sequence (DNA): TGTGCTAGTGGTTTGGAGGGTTCACCCCTCCACTTT. The chain couples TRBV12-5 to TRBJ1-6; D is uncertain. The CDR3 runs to 12 residues. The V end was cut by 1 base, the J end by 9 bases, with 4 bases between. Germline loops: CDR1 LGHNT, CDR2 FRNRAP.

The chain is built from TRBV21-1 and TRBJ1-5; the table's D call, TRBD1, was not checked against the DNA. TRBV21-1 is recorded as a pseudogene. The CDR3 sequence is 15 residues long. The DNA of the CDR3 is TGTGCCAGCCAGGGACAGGGCGACCGTAATCAGCCCCAGCATTTT. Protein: CASQGQGDRNQPQHF.

The CDR3 DNA is TGTGCCAGCAGCCCTGCACTGAACACTGAAGCTTTCTTT. Protein: CASSPALNTEAFF. The rearrangement uses TRBV3-1 (or the pseudogene TRBV3-2) and TRBJ1-1; D ambiguous. Germline lookup yields CDR1 LGHDT and CDR2 YNNKEL (reference sequence). The length of the CDR3 is 13 residues. Trimming cost V 4 bases and J 0 bases, with 6 bases left between them.

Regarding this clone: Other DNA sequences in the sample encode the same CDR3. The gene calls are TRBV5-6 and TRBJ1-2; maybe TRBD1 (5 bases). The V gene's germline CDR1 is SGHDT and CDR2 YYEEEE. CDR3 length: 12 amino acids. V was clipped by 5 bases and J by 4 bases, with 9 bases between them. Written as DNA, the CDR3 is TGTGCCAGCAGTTCCGACAGCTATGGCTACACCTTC. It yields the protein CASSSDSYGYTF.

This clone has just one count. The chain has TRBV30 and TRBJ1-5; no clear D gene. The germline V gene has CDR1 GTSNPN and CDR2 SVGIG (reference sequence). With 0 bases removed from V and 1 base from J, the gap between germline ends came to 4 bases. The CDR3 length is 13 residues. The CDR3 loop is CAWSVNSNQPQHF. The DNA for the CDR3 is TGTGCCTGGAGTGTGAACAGCAATCAGCCCCAGCATTTT.

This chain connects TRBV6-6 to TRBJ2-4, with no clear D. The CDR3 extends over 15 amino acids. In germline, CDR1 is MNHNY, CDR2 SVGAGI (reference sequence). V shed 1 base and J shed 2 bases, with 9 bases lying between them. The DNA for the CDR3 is TGTGCCAGCAGTTACTTGCAAGATACCAAAAACATTCAGTACTTC. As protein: CASSYLQDTKNIQYF.

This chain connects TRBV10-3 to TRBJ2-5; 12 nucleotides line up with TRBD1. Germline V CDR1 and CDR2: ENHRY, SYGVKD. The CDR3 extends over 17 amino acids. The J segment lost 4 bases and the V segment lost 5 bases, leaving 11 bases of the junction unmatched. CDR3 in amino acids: CAISRTPGQGAGETQYF. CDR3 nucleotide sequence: TGTGCCATCAGTAGGACGCCGGGACAGGGGGCAGGAGAGACCCAGTACTTC.

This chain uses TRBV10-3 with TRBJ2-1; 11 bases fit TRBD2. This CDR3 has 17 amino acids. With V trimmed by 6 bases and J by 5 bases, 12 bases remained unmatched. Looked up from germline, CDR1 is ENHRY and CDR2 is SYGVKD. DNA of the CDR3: TGTGCCATCAGGGGGTTAGCGGGAGGGAGAAAGCACAATGAGCAGTTCTTC. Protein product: CAIRGLAGGRKHNEQFF.

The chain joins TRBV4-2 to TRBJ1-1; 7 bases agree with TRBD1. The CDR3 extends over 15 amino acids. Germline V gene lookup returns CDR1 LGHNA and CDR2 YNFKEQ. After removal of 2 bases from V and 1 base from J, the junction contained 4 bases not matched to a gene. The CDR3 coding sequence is TGTGCCAGCAGCCAATTGGGACAGAGGAACACTGAAGCTTTCTTT. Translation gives CASSQLGQRNTEAFF.

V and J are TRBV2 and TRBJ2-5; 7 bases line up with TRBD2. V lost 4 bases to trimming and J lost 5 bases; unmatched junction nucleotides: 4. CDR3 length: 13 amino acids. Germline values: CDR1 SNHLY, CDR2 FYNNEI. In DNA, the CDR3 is TGTGCCAGCAGTGGAGGGAGGGGCGAGACCCAGTACTTC. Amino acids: CASSGGRGETQYF.